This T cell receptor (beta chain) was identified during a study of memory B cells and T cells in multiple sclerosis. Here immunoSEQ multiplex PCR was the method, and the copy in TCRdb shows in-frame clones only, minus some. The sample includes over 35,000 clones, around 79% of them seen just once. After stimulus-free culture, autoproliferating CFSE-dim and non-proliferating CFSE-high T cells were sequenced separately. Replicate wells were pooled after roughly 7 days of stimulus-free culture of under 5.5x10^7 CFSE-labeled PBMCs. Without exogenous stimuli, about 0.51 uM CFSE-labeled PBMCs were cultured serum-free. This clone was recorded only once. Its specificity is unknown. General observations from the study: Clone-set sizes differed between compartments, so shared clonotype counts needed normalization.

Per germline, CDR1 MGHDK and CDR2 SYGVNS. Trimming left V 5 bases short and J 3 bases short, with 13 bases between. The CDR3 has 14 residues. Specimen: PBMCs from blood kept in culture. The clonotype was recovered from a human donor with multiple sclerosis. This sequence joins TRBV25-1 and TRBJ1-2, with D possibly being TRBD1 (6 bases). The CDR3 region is CASSPDGGDYGYTF. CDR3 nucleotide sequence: TGTGCCAGCAGTCCTGACGGGGGCGACTATGGCTACACCTTC.